This TCR beta chain was captured by sequencing in a study of Ad26.COV2.S vaccination and SARS-CoV-2 variants. For the study at large: The donor was enrolled in the Ad26.COV2.S arm of the COV1001 trial. Study-wide results and limits: Breadth measured for non-spike TCRs was similar across vaccine and placebo recipients. It was reported that spike-specific CD8+ and CD4+ T cell responses were substantially broad after vaccination.

On this clone itself: The antigen remains unidentified.

With V trimmed by 3 bases and J by 2 bases, 3 bases remained unmatched. Germline V lookup: CDR1 MGHRA, CDR2 YSYEKL. This CDR3 is 15 amino acids long. The treatment denotes: over 15 received Ad26.COV2.S at low or high dose, single or two shots; about 5 received placebo; per-sample allocation not given. The study sampled participants on day 63 after the first vaccine or placebo injection. An 18-55-year-old adult in Boston served as donor. Assay: immunoSEQ multiplex PCR; the TCRdb copy retains only in-frame clones and omits some. The table shows about 320,000 clones, with around four fifths occurring only once.

Sequences were derived from peripheral blood, sampled in a trial of Ad26.COV2.S vaccine versus placebo. This clonotype originated in a person between 18 and 65 years old who received the Ad26.COV2.S COVID-19 vaccine or a placebo. V gene TRBV4-1 combines with J gene TRBJ2-2, with TRBD1 identical over 7 bases. The CDR3 DNA is TGCGCCAGCAGCCAGTACAGGGGTAACACCGGGGAGCTGTTTTTT. Translating it yields CASSQYRGNTGELFF.